The clone carrying this TCR beta chain has a count of ten or more. Trimming removed 2 bases at V and 7 bases at J, with 8 bases between. This CDR3 is 12 amino acids long. CDR1 and CDR2 (germline): MGHRA, YSYEKL. TCRdb re-called the 5' RACE reads through MiXCR, storing one row per CDR3 protein. The sample records 53,000 or so distinct CDR3 sequences, 7% to 9% being singletons. The data originate from a study of neurological immune-mediated disorders. Described time point: longitudinal time-point 3. The sequenced sample consisted of PBMCs. The chain combines TRBV4-1 with TRBJ1-1, with unresolved D. The TCR was taken from a middle-aged woman in good health. The CDR3 DNA sequence: TGCGCCAGCAGCCAATCACCGGTTGAAGCTTTCTTT. Encoded protein: CASSQSPVEAFF.